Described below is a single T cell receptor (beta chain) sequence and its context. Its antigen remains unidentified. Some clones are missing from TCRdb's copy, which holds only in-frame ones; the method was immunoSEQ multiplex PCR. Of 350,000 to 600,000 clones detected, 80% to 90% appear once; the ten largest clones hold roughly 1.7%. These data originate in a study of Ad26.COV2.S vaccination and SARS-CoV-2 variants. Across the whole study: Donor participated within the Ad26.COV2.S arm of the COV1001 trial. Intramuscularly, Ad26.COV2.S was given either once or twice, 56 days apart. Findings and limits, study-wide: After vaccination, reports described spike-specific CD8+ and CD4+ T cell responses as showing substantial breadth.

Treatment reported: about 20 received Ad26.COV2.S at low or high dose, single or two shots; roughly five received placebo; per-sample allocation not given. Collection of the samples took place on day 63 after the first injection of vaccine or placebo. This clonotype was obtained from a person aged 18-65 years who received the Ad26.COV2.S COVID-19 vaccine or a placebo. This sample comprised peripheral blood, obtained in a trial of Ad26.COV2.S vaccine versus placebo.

The CDR3 region is CASSTHLADQETQYF. DNA for the CDR3: TGTGCCAGCAGCACACACTTAGCAGACCAAGAGACCCAGTACTTC. This chain uses TRBV12-1 with TRBJ2-5; the D call in the table, TRBD2, was not verified against the DNA. TRBV12-1 has pseudogene status. This CDR3 has 15 amino acids.